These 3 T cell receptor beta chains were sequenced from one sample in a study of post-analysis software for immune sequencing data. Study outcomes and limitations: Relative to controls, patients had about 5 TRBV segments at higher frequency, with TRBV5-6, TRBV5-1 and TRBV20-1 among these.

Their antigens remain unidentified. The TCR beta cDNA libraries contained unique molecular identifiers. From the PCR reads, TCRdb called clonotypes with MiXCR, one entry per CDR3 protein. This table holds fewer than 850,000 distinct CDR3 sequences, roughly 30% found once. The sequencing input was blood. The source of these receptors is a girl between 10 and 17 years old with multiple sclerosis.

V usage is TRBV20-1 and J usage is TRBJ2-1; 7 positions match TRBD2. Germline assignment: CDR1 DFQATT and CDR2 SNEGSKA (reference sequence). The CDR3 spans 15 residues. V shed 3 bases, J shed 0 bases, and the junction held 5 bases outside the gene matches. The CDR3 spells CSARAGESSYNEQFF. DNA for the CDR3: TGCAGTGCTAGGGCGGGAGAGAGCTCCTACAATGAGCAGTTCTTC.

In nucleotides, the CDR3 is TGTGCCACACGGGACAGGGTGATAACTAATGAAAAACTGTTTTTT. Its protein is CATRDRVITNEKLFF. The rearrangement uses TRBV10-3 and TRBJ1-4; TRBD1 aligns across 9 bases. Trimming at V came to 10 bases and at J to 1 base, leaving 7 bases not matched to a gene. Germline values: CDR1 ENHRY, CDR2 SYGVKD. This CDR3 is built from 15 residues.

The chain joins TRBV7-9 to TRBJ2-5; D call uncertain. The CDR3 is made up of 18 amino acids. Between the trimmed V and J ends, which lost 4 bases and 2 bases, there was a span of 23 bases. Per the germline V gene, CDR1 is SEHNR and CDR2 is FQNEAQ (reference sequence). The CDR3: CASSSGRSAQKIQETQYF. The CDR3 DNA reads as TGTGCCAGCAGCTCTGGACGGAGCGCCCAAAAGATTCAAGAGACCCAGTACTTC.